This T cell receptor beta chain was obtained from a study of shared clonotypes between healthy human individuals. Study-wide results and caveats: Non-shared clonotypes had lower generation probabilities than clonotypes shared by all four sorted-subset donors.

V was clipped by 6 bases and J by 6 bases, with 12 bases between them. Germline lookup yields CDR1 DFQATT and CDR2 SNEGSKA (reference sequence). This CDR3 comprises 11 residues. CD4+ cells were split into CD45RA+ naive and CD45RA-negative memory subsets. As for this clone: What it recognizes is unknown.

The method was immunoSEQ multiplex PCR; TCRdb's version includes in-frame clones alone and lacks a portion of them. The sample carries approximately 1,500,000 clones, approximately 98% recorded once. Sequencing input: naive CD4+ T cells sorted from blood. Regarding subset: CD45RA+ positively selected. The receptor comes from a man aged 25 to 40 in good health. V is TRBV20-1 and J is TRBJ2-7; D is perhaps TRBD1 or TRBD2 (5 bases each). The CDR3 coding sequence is TGCAGTGCCCCACTGGGGACCGAGCAGTACTTC. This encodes CSAPLGTEQYF.